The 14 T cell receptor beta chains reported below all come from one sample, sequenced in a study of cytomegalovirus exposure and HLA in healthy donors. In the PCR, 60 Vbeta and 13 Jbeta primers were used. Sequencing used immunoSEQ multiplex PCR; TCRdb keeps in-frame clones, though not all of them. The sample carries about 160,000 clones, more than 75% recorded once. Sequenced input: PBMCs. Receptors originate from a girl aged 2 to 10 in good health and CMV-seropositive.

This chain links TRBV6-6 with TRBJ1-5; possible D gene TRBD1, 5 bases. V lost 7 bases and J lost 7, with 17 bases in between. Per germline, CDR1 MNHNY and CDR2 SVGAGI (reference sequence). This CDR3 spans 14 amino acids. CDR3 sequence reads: CASTRGPSSQPQHF. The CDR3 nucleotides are TGTGCCAGCACGCGGGGCCCTAGCAGCCAGCCCCAGCATTTT.

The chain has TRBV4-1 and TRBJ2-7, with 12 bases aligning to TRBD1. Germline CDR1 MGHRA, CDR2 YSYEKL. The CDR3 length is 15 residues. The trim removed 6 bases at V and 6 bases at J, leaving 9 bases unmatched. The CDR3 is CASRKGQGASSEQYF. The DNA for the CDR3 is TGCGCCAGCAGGAAGGGACAGGGGGCTTCTTCCGAGCAGTACTTC.

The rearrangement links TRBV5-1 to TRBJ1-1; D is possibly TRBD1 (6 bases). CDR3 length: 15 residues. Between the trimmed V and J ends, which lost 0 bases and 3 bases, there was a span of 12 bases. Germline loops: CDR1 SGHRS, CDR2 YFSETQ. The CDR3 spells CASSLASYRDTEAFF. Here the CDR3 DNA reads TGCGCCAGCAGCTTGGCCAGTTACAGGGACACTGAAGCTTTCTTT.

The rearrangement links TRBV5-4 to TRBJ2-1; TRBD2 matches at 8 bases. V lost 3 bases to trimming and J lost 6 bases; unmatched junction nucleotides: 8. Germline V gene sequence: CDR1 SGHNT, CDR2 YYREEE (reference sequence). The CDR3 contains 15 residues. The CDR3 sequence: CASSSSGRTRNEQFF. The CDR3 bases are TGTGCCAGCAGCTCCAGCGGGAGAACTCGCAATGAGCAGTTCTTC.

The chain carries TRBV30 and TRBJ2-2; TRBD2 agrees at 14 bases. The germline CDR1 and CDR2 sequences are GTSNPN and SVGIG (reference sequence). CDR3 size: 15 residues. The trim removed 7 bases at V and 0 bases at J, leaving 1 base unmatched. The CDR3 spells CALTSGRANTGELFF. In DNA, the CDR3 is TGTGCCTTGACTAGCGGGAGGGCGAACACCGGGGAGCTGTTTTTT.

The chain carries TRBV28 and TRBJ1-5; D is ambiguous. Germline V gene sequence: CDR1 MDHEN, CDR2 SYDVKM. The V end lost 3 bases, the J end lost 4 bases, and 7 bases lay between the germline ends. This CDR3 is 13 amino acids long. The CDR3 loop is CASSFVLNQPQHF. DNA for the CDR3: TGTGCCAGCAGTTTTGTGTTAAATCAGCCCCAGCATTTT.

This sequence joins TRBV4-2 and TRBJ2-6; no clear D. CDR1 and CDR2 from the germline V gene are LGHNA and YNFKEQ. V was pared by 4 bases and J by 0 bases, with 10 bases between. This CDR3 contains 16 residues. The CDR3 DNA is TGTGCCAGCAGCCGGCAACAGACCTCTGGGGCCAACGTCCTGACTTTC. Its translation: CASSRQQTSGANVLTF.

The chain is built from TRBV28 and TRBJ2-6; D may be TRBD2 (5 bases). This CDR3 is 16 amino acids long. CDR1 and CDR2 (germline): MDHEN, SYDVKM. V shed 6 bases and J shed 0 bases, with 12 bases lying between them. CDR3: CASRRPDYSGANVLTF. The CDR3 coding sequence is TGTGCCAGCAGGAGACCCGACTACTCTGGGGCCAACGTCCTGACTTTC.

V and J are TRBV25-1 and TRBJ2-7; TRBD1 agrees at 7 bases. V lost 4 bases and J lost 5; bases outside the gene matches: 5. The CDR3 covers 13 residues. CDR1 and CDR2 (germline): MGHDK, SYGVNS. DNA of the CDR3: TGTGCCAGCAGTGGACAGGGCCCCAACGAGCAGTACTTC. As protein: CASSGQGPNEQYF.

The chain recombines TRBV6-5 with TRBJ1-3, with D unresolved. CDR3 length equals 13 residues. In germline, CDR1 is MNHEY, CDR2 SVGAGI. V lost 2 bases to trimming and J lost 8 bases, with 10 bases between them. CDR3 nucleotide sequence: TGTGCCAGCAGTTACCTCTTCGGGGACACCATATATTTT. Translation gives CASSYLFGDTIYF.

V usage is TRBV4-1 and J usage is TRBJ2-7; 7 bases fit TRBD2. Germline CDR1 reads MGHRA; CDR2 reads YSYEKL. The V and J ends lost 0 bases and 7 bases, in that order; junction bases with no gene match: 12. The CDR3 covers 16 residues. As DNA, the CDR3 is TGCGCCAGCAGCCAAGAGCGGAACGCGGGAGAGGAAGAGCAGTACTTC. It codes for CASSQERNAGEEEQYF.

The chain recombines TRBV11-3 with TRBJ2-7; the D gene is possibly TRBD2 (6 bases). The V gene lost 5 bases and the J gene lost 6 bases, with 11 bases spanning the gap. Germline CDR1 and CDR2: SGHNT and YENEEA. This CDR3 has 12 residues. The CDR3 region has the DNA TGTGCCAGCAGCCAGTTGGGGGGCGAGCAGTACTTC. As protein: CASSQLGGEQYF.

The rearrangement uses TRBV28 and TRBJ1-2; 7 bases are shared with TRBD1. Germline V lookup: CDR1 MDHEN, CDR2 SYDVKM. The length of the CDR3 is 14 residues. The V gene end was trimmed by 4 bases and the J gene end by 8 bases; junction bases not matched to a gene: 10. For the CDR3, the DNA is TGTGCCAGCAGTTCCCGGGACAGCTTCAGGGGCTACACCTTC. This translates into CASSSRDSFRGYTF.

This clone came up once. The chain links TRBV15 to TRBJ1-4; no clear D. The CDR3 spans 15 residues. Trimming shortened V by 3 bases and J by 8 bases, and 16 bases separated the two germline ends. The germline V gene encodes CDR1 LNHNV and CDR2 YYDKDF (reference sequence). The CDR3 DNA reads TGTGCCACCAGCAGTCTCGACTCAGAGGGAGAAAAACTGTTTTTT. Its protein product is CATSSLDSEGEKLFF.